This T cell receptor beta chain stems from a study of blood T cell repertoires in COVID-19. Study at large: In each case, the material was cDNA or gDNA derived from T cells, B-cell-depleted T cells, or PBMCs.

This clone came up a few times. Profiled with immunoSEQ multiplex PCR; TCRdb holds only in-frame clones, not every one. The sample contains approximately 430,000 clones, 70% to 90% of which appear only once. Trimming left V 1 base short and J 6 bases short, with 13 bases between. The CDR3 has 14 amino acids. Germline V gene data show CDR1 as MGHDK and CDR2 as SYGVNS. This rearrangement joins TRBV25-1 to TRBJ2-7; D might be TRBD1 (5 bases). The TCR originated in a woman aged 25-40 years with active or convalescent COVID-19. Input material: peripheral blood. The CDR3 loop is CASSESWGSGEQYF. DNA of the CDR3: TGTGCCAGCAGTGAATCTTGGGGCTCTGGCGAGCAGTACTTC.